This T cell receptor (beta chain) comes out of a study of T cells in Graves' hyperthyroidism and ophthalmopathy. Regions amplified from RNA transcripts were the TCR beta CDR3 regions. Using the HTBI primer set, a first-round RT-PCR was run on the TCR CDR3. TCRdb re-derived calls from the multiplex PCR reads in MiXCR, one entry per CDR3 protein. The sample lists approximately 400,000 distinct CDR3 sequences; about 15% were seen once. The CDR3 has 13 amino acids. Trimming removed 5 bases at V and 0 bases at J, with 9 bases between. Germline values: CDR1 SGHRS, CDR2 YFSETQ. This clonotype has ten or more counts.

The sequence derives from an older woman with Graves' hyperthyroidism. The V and J genes are TRBV5-1 and TRBJ2-7; D call uncertain. The source material was blood. CDR3: CASSTYSSYEQYF. CDR3 in DNA: TGCGCCAGCAGTACTTATAGCTCCTACGAGCAGTACTTC.